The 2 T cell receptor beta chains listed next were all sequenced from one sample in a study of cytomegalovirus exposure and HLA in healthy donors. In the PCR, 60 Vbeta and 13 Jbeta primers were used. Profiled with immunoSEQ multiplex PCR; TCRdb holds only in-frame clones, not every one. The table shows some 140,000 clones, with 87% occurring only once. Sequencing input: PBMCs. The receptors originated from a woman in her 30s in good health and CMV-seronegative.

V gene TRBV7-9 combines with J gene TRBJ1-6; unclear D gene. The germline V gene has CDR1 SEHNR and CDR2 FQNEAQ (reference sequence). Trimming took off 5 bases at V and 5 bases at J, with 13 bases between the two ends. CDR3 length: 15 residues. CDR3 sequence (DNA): TGTGCCAGCAGCCCTGAGGGTAGTGATAATTCACCCCTCCACTTT. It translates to CASSPEGSDNSPLHF.

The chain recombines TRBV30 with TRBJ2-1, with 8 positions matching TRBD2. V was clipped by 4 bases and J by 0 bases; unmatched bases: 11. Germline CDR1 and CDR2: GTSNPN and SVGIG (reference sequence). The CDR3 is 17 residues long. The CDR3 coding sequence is TGTGCCTGGAAAAGCCTAGCGGGCGCAAGCTCCTACAATGAGCAGTTCTTC. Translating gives CAWKSLAGASSYNEQFF.